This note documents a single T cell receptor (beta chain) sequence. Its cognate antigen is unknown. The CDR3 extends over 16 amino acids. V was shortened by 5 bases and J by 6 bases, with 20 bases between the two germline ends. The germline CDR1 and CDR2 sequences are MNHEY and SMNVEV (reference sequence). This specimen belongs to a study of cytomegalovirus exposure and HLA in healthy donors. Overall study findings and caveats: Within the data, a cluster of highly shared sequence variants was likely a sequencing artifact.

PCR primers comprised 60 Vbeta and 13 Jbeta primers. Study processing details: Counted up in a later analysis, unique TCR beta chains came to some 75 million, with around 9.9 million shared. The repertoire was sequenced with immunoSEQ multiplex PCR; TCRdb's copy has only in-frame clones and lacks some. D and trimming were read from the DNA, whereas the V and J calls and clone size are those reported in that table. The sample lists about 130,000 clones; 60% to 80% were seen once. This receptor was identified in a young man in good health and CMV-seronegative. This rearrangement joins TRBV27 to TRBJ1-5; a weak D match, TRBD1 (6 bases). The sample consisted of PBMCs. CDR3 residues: CASSRISGARGQPQHF. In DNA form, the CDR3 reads TGTGCCAGCAGTCGAATTTCAGGGGCCCGGGGTCAGCCCCAGCATTTT.